The next 4 T cell receptor beta chains were all read from a single sample in a study of shared T cell receptors in the human thymus. Measured with immunoSEQ multiplex PCR; TCRdb has only the in-frame clones, and not every one. Of roughly 550,000 clones in the sample, about 80% were seen once. The same specimen was also included in a second study, on human thymus T cells.

Sequencing input: thymocytes. The receptors shown here come from a boy under three years old with a congenital heart defect.

The chain uses TRBV5-1 and TRBJ2-2; D unclear. This CDR3 comprises 10 residues. CDR1 and CDR2 (germline): SGHRS, YFSETQ. CDR3 sequence (DNA): TGCTTGACACCCACCGGGGAGCTGTTTTTT. Translating it yields CLTPTGELFF.

J is TRBJ2-2 and V is TRBV11-2, with a weak D call TRBD2 (5 bases). V was cut by 3 bases and J by 3 bases, with 5 bases left in between. From germline, CDR1 is SGHAT and CDR2 FQNNGV. CDR3 length: 13 amino acids. The CDR3 loop is CASSLRDTGELFF. The CDR3 region has the DNA TGTGCCAGCAGCTTGAGGGACACCGGGGAGCTGTTTTTT.

V and J are TRBV4-3 and TRBJ2-5; D gene unclear. CDR3 length equals 14 residues. V was pared by 1 base and J by 2 bases, with 8 bases between. CDR1 is LGHNA and CDR2 is YSLEER in the germline V gene. The CDR3 coding sequence is TGCGCCAGCAGCCAAGGTACCGGGCAAGAGACCCAGTACTTC. Protein: CASSQGTGQETQYF.

The J gene is TRBJ1-1, the V gene TRBV28; 7 bases align to TRBD1. The junction had 3 bases not matched to a gene; V was cut back by 3 bases and J by 2 bases. Per germline, CDR1 MDHEN and CDR2 SYDVKM. The CDR3 is 14 amino acids. The CDR3 sequence is CASSFTGANTEAFF. In DNA, the CDR3 is TGTGCCAGCAGTTTCACAGGGGCTAACACTGAAGCTTTCTTT. Using reference TRBV28 and TRBJ1-1 for the parts outside the CDR3, the full variable domain is DVKVTQSSRYLVKRTGEKVFLECVQDMDHENMFWYRQDPGLGLRLIYFSYDVKMKEKGDIPEGYSVSREKKERFSLILESASTNQTSMYLCASSFTGANTEAFFGQGTRLTVV.